This TCR beta chain was identified in a study of regulatory T cells in long-lasting Graves disease. The study, taken as a whole, reports: Compared with new cases, persistent Graves' patients showed reduced TCR diversity.

The ends were cut back, 4 bases at V and 7 bases at J, with 10 bases in the middle. Germline-derived CDR1 and CDR2 are SGHTA and FQGNSA. CDR3 length: 12 residues. This clonotype was counted a few times. No antigen is known for it. Investigators prepared the TCR beta libraries by applying iRepertoire HTBI primers and Arm-PCR of CDR3 regions. In TCRdb, the multiplex PCR reads were re-called with MiXCR into one record per CDR3 protein. This sample has under 500,000 distinct CDR3 sequences, with about a fifth found just once. Time point meaning: persistent/refractory GD, antithyroid drugs over 5 years with positive TRAb. From RNA extracted from PBMCs, the TCR library was made.

V usage is TRBV7-2 and J usage is TRBJ2-5; weak D call: TRBD1 (5 bases). The sequence derives from a female donor with Graves disease. Here the sequenced sample was peripheral blood mononuclear cells (PBMCs), taken when the disease was refractory, from a patient treated with antithyroid drugs. DNA for the CDR3: TGTGCCAGCAGCTCCTATCAGGGGACCCAGTACTTC. This gives the protein CASSSYQGTQYF.